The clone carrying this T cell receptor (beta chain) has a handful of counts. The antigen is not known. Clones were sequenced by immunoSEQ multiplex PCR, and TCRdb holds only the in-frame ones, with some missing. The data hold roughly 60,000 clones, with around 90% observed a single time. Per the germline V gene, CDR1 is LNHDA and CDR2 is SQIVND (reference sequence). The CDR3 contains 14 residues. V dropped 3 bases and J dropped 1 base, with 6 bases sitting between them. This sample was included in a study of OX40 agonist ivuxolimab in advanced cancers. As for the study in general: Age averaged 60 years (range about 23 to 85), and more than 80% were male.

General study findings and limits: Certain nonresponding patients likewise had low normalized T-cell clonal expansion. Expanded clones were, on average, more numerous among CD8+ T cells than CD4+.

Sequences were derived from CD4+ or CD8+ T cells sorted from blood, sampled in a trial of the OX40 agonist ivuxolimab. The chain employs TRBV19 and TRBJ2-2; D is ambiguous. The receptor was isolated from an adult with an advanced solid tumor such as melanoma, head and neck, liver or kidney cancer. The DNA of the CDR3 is TGTGCCAGTAGTATCAACCGGAACACCGGGGAGCTGTTTTTT. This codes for CASSINRNTGELFF.